These 27 T cell receptor beta chains share one sample of origin, sequenced in a study of T cells in Graves' hyperthyroidism and ophthalmopathy. RNA transcripts served as the template for amplifying TCR beta CDR3 regions. TCR CDR3 regions were first amplified by RT-PCR with HTBI primers. TCRdb analysed the multiplex PCR reads with MiXCR anew, one entry per CDR3 protein. The repertoire holds about 130,000 distinct CDR3 sequences, with over 20% as singletons. Sequences were obtained from blood. The receptors originated from a woman aged 50 to 60 with Graves' hyperthyroidism that later progressed to Graves' ophthalmopathy.

This clonotype was counted at least ten times. V gene TRBV6-1 combines with J gene TRBJ2-3; D may correspond to TRBD1 or TRBD2 (5 bases each). Germline CDR1 MNHNS, CDR2 SASEGT. The CDR3 is 12 residues long. The V end lost 8 bases, the J end lost 4 bases, and 10 bases lay between the germline ends. This CDR3 reads CASLGGADTQYF. The CDR3 coding sequence is TGTGCCAGCCTTGGGGGTGCAGATACGCAGTATTTT.

Points on this clonotype: Given a much more abundant clone one base away, this may be a read error. The gene calls are TRBV29-1 and TRBJ2-2, with 9 positions matching TRBD1. The CDR3 loop spans 13 amino acids. Trimming took 4 bases from V and 12 from J; bases not matched to a gene: 9. The germline gives CDR1 SQVTM, CDR2 ANQGSEA. CDR3 amino acids: CSVVTGGLGKLFF. CDR3 nucleotide sequence: TGCAGCGTTGTCACAGGGGGCTTGGGGAAGCTGTTTTTT.

The sample holds many counts of this clonotype. This chain uses TRBV3-1 with TRBJ2-1; 10 bases are a match to TRBD1. Germline values: CDR1 LGHDT, CDR2 YNNKEL (reference sequence). This CDR3 has 15 residues. J gave up 7 bases and V 2 bases, and 5 bases lay outside the gene matches. CDR3 region: CASSQRDRGRNEQFF. The CDR3 DNA is TGTGCCAGCAGCCAAAGGGACAGGGGTAGGAATGAGCAGTTCTTC.

This rearrangement joins TRBV29-1 to TRBJ2-1; 14 nucleotides line up with TRBD2. Trimming removed 6 bases from V and 8 bases from J; junction bases left unmatched: 6. There are 14 residues in the CDR3. Germline V CDR1 and CDR2: SQVTM, ANQGSEA. The CDR3 bases are TGCAGCGTGCTGACTAGCGGGAGGGCCGATGAGCAGTTCTTC. It translates to CSVLTSGRADEQFF.

CDR3 sequence: CASSTDRVAYEQYF. The CDR3 DNA is TGCGCCAGCAGCACAGACAGGGTGGCCTACGAGCAGTACTTC. The V and J genes are TRBV5-1 and TRBJ2-7, with 7 nucleotides matching TRBD1. This CDR3 has 14 residues. From germline, CDR1 is SGHRS and CDR2 YFSETQ. V gave up 4 bases and J gave up 2 bases; unmatched junction bases: 6.

CDR3 bases: TGTGCCAGTAGAGCTAAGGGGGTTAGCAATCAGCCCCAGCATTTT. Translation gives CASRAKGVSNQPQHF. The rearrangement joins TRBV19 to TRBJ1-5, with a possible D match to TRBD1 (6 bases). The CDR3 has 15 amino acids. Trimming took 6 bases from V and 0 from J, leaving 12 bases between them. CDR1 and CDR2 (germline): LNHDA, SQIVND (reference sequence).

This clonotype has a count of ten or more. The CDR3 protein is CASTASGRAGYNEQFF. The CDR3 DNA sequence: TGTGCCAGCACGGCTAGCGGGAGGGCCGGATACAATGAGCAGTTCTTC. This chain connects TRBV28 to TRBJ2-1, with 12 bases fitting TRBD2. V was clipped by 7 bases and J by 4 bases; unmatched bases: 8. Germline loops: CDR1 MDHEN, CDR2 SYDVKM. The CDR3 is made up of 16 amino acids.

The chain carries TRBV12-3 or TRBV12-4 and TRBJ2-5; possibly TRBD1 for D (5 bases). The V end lost 3 bases, the J end lost 4 bases, and 9 bases lay between the germline ends. The CDR3 contains 13 residues. The CDR3 here is CASSFRGSETQYF. The CDR3 DNA follows: TGTGCCAGCAGTTTTAGGGGATCAGAGACCCAGTACTTC.

DNA for the CDR3: TGTGCCAGCAGCCAGGGTGTGGTAGAGACCCAGTACTTC. It yields the protein CASSQGVVETQYF. The rearrangement links TRBV11-2 to TRBJ2-5; maybe TRBD1 (5 bases). Between the trimmed V and J ends, which lost 5 bases and 4 bases, there was a span of 11 bases. The CDR3 totals 13 residues. Germline CDR1 is SGHAT and CDR2 is FQNNGV. Looking up the rest from reference TRBV11-2 and TRBJ2-5 gives the full variable domain: EAGVAQSPRYKIIEKRQSVAFWCNPISGHATLYWYQQILGQGPKLLIQFQNNGVVDDSQLPKDRFSAERLKGVDSTLKIQPAKLEDSAVYLCASSQGVVETQYFGPGTRLLVL.

At least ten counts were recorded for this clonotype. The rearrangement uses TRBV28 and TRBJ2-7; D gene unclear. The CDR3 runs to 15 residues. Between the trimmed V and J ends, which lost 7 bases and 0 bases, there was a span of 16 bases. CDR1 is MDHEN and CDR2 is SYDVKM in the germline V gene. The CDR3, as DNA: TGTGCCAGCACCTTGGGGAAGGGCTTCTCCTACGAGCAGTACTTC. Translating it yields CASTLGKGFSYEQYF.

This clonotype was recorded a few times. The CDR3 DNA reads TGCAGCGTTACCCCGGGACTGGGCGGCGGCGAGCAGTACTTC. Protein: CSVTPGLGGGEQYF. V gene TRBV29-1 combines with J gene TRBJ2-7; the D gene is possibly TRBD2 (6 bases). V was cut by 5 bases and J by 6 bases, with 20 bases left in between. From germline, CDR1 is SQVTM and CDR2 ANQGSEA. The CDR3 covers 14 residues.

This clonotype came up many times. The rearrangement links TRBV3-1 to TRBJ2-7; D not certain. The CDR3 runs 15 residues. Germline V gene data show CDR1 as LGHDT and CDR2 as YNNKEL (reference sequence). The ends were cut back, 1 base at V and 0 bases at J, with 10 bases in the middle. The CDR3 loop reads CASSQASSFSYEQYF. In DNA form, the CDR3 reads TGTGCCAGCAGCCAAGCCAGCTCCTTCTCCTACGAGCAGTACTTC.

This sequence joins TRBV2 and TRBJ2-7; TRBD2 is a possible D gene (6 bases). The V end was cut by 7 bases, the J end by 0 bases, with 10 bases between. The CDR3 has 13 amino acids. The germline gives CDR1 SNHLY, CDR2 FYNNEI. The CDR3 here is CASTGTFSYEQYF. CDR3 DNA: TGTGCCAGCACCGGGACTTTCTCCTACGAGCAGTACTTC.

This clonotype came up many times. The rearrangement joins TRBV3-1 to TRBJ2-1, with D uncertain. This CDR3 contains 12 residues. V shed 4 bases and J shed 4 bases, with 5 bases lying between them. The germline CDR1 and CDR2 sequences are LGHDT and YNNKEL (reference sequence). The CDR3 bases are TGTGCCAGCAGCCGATTATACAATGAGCAGTTCTTC. Protein product: CASSRLYNEQFF.

This clonotype was seen at least ten times. The rearrangement links TRBV28 to TRBJ1-5, with no clear D. Germline CDR1 MDHEN, CDR2 SYDVKM. The CDR3 contains 17 residues. Trimming cost V 7 bases and J 9 bases, with 28 bases left between them. The CDR3 protein is CASTQGELLDFVGPQHF. For the CDR3, the DNA is TGTGCCAGCACCCAAGGAGAACTGCTAGATTTTGTCGGGCCCCAGCATTTT.

In this sample, this clonotype turned up many times. The J gene is TRBJ2-7, the V gene TRBV6-1; D possibly corresponds to TRBD2 (5 bases). The CDR3 is 12 residues long. Per the germline V gene, CDR1 is MNHNS and CDR2 is SASEGT. The ends were cut back, 7 bases at V and 6 bases at J, with 13 bases in the middle. The CDR3 region is CASKAAVTEQYF. CDR3 coding DNA: TGTGCCAGCAAAGCAGCGGTTACCGAGCAGTACTTC.

This clonotype was picked up a small number of times. The genes are TRBV16 and TRBJ2-1; 10 positions agree with TRBD2. V trimming: 1 base; J trimming: 5 bases; junction bases outside the gene matches: 14. The CDR3 is 19 amino acids. Germline V gene lookup returns CDR1 KGHSY and CDR2 FQNENV. CDR3 sequence: CASSQLIAGGVWGDNEQFF. The CDR3 DNA is TGTGCCAGCAGCCAATTGATAGCGGGAGGAGTTTGGGGCGACAATGAGCAGTTCTTC.

This clonotype was seen repeatedly, ten times or more. Here the CDR3 DNA reads TGTGCCAGCAGCTTAGGTAGCGGTTTAAGAGATGAGCAGTTCTTC. Translated, it gives CASSLGSGLRDEQFF. This chain links TRBV7-6 with TRBJ2-1; D perhaps matches TRBD2 (6 bases). Germline CDR1 reads SGHVS; CDR2 reads FNYEAQ. Between the trimmed V and J ends, which lost 1 base and 8 bases, there was a span of 15 bases. The length of the CDR3 is 15 residues. Together with reference TRBV7-6 and TRBJ2-1, the CDR3 gives the full variable domain: GAGVSQSPRYKVTKRGQDVALRCDPISGHVSLYWYRQALGQGPEFLTYFNYEAQQDKSGLPNDRFSAERPEGSISTLTIQRTEQRDSAMYRCASSLGSGLRDEQFFGPGTRLTVL.

V is TRBV7-9 and J is TRBJ1-6; 8 bases agree with TRBD1. This CDR3 is built from 15 residues. The germline gives CDR1 SEHNR, CDR2 FQNEAQ (reference sequence). V lost 0 bases and J lost 10; bases outside the gene matches: 5. This chain's CDR3 is CASSLAGQGTSPLHF. The CDR3 coding sequence is TGTGCCAGCAGCTTAGCCGGACAGGGAACCTCACCCCTCCACTTT.

This clonotype has ten or more counts. J is TRBJ2-3 and V is TRBV29-1; 10 positions match TRBD2. The V gene's germline CDR1 is SQVTM and CDR2 ANQGSEA. Losses at the gene ends were 1 base for V and 4 bases for J; bases not matched to a gene: 8. The CDR3 extends over 16 amino acids. The CDR3 sequence: CSVEGPSGRAADTQYF. For the CDR3, the DNA is TGCAGCGTTGAAGGGCCTAGCGGGAGAGCTGCAGATACGCAGTATTTT.

This clonotype occurred many times. The chain combines TRBV6-1 with TRBJ1-5, with D possibly being TRBD1 (5 bases). Germline CDR1 is MNHNS and CDR2 is SASEGT. Trimming stripped 6 bases from V and 3 bases from J, with 12 bases between. The CDR3 covers 14 residues. DNA for the CDR3: TGTGCCAGCAGGGGGGACGGATTCAATCAGCCCCAGCATTTT. Its protein product is CASRGDGFNQPQHF.

This clonotype was detected ten times or more. The rearrangement joins TRBV3-1 to TRBJ2-1; TRBD2 matches at 9 bases. The CDR3 sequence is 16 residues long. Germline assignment: CDR1 LGHDT and CDR2 YNNKEL (reference sequence). V was clipped by 4 bases and J by 3 bases; unmatched bases: 7. The CDR3 is CASSLLLREGYNEQFF. CDR3 sequence (DNA): TGTGCCAGCAGCCTCCTTTTGCGGGAGGGCTACAATGAGCAGTTCTTC.

This rearrangement joins TRBV20-1 to TRBJ1-5; TRBD1 is a possible D gene (6 bases). The CDR3 length is 13 residues. Between the trimmed V and J ends, which lost 5 bases and 7 bases, there was a span of 15 bases. CDR1 and CDR2 from the germline V gene are DFQATT and SNEGSKA (reference sequence). The CDR3 sequence is CSAGGGGDQPQHF. CDR3 nucleotides: TGCAGTGCTGGGGGCGGGGGTGACCAGCCCCAGCATTTT.

This clonotype was found many times. The chain couples TRBV28 to TRBJ1-2; TRBD1 might be the D (5 bases). The CDR3 has 13 residues. Germline CDR1 MDHEN, CDR2 SYDVKM. Trimming stripped 2 bases from V and 6 bases from J, with 10 bases between. CDR3 in amino acids: CASSLTQGNGYTF. CDR3 coding DNA: TGTGCCAGCAGTTTAACTCAGGGAAATGGCTACACCTTC.

The table lists this clonotype with a few counts. V usage is TRBV19 and J usage is TRBJ2-6; TRBD1 aligns across 10 bases. V lost 4 bases, J lost 0 bases, and 12 bases stayed unmatched. The CDR3 covers 20 residues. In germline, CDR1 is LNHDA, CDR2 SQIVND (reference sequence). CDR3 region: CASSTGTGASPRSGANVLTF. CDR3 nucleotides: TGTGCCAGTAGTACGGGGACAGGGGCTAGCCCACGCTCTGGGGCCAACGTCCTGACTTTC.

This clonotype was picked up a small number of times. This rearrangement joins TRBV20-1 to TRBJ1-1; D possibly corresponds to TRBD1 (6 bases). The CDR3 sequence is 13 residues long. Germline values: CDR1 DFQATT, CDR2 SNEGSKA (reference sequence). The DNA of the CDR3 is TGCAGCACACGCAGGGGTGAGGGCACTGAAGCTTTCTTT. Translated, it gives CSTRRGEGTEAFF.

This clonotype was seen at least ten times. The gene calls are TRBV2 and TRBJ2-1, with 7 nucleotides matching TRBD2. Per the germline V gene, CDR1 is SNHLY and CDR2 is FYNNEI. V was pared by 2 bases and J by 0 bases, with 10 bases of the junction left unmatched. There are 18 residues in the CDR3. CDR3 nucleotide sequence: TGTGCCAGCAGTGAACACCGATCTAGCGGAAGCTCCTACAATGAGCAGTTCTTC. Its protein product is CASSEHRSSGSSYNEQFF.